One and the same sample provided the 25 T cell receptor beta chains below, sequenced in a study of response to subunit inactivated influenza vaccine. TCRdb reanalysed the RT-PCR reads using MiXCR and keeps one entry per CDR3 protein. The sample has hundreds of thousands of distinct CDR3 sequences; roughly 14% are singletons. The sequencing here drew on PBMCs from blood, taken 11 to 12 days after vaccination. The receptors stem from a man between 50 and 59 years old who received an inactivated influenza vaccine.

CDR3 amino acids: CASSKGHVYEQYF. For the CDR3, the DNA is TGTGCCAGCAGCAAGGGACACGTCTACGAGCAGTACTTC. This rearrangement joins TRBV28 to TRBJ2-7, with a possible D match to TRBD1 (6 bases). This CDR3 contains 13 residues. Trimming removed 6 bases from V and 3 bases from J, with 12 bases in between. Germline CDR1 and CDR2: MDHEN and SYDVKM. Using reference TRBV28 and TRBJ2-7 for the parts outside the CDR3, the full variable domain is DVKVTQSSRYLVKRTGEKVFLECVQDMDHENMFWYRQDPGLGLRLIYFSYDVKMKEKGDIPEGYSVSREKKERFSLILESASTNQTSMYLCASSKGHVYEQYFGPGTRLTVT.

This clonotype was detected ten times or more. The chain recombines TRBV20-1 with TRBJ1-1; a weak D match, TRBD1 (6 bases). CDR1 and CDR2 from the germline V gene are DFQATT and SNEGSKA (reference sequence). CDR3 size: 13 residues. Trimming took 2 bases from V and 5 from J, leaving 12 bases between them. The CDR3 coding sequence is TGCAGTGCTAGAAGGGAGGGGGGGACTGAAGCTTTCTTT. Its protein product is CSARREGGTEAFF.

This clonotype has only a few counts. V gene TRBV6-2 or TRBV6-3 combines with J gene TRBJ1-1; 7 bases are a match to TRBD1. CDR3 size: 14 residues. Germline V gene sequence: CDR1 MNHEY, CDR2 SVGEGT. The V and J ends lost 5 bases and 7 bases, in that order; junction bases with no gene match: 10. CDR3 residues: CASSIASGTVEAFF. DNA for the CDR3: TGTGCCAGCAGTATCGCTTCCGGGACAGTTGAAGCTTTCTTT.

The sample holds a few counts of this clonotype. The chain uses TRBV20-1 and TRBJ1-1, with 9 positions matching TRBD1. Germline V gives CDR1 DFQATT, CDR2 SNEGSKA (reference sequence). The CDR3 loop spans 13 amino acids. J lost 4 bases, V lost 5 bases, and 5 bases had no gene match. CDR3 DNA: TGCAGTGCTTTTCGACAGGGGGGCACTGAAGCTTTCTTT. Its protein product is CSAFRQGGTEAFF.

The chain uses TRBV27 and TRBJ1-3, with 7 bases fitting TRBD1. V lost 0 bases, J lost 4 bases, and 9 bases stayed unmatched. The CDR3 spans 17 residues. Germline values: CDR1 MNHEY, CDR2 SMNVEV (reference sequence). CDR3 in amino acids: CASSLSPTGTGGNTIYF. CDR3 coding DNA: TGTGCCAGCAGTTTATCCCCGACAGGGACGGGAGGAAACACCATATATTTT.

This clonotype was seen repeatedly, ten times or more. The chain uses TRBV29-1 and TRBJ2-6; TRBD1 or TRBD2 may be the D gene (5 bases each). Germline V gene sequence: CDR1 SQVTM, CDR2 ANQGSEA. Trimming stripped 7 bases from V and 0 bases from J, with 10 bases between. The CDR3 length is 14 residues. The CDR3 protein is CSAEGISGANVLTF. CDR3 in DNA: TGCAGCGCCGAGGGGATCTCTGGGGCCAACGTCCTGACTTTC.

The CDR3 region is CSAEGRDSSYEQYF. The DNA for the CDR3 is TGCAGTGCTGAAGGGAGAGATAGCTCCTACGAGCAGTACTTC. The chain combines TRBV20-1 with TRBJ2-7, with a weak D call TRBD2 (5 bases). Trimming took 5 bases from V and 0 from J, leaving 14 bases between them. Germline values: CDR1 DFQATT, CDR2 SNEGSKA (reference sequence). The CDR3 spans 14 residues.

In nucleotides, the CDR3 is TGCGCCAGCAGCTTGGGGGCACAACGGAATGAAAAACTGTTTTTT. Its translation is CASSLGAQRNEKLFF. V and J are TRBV5-1 and TRBJ1-4; the D is unclear. Germline CDR1 reads SGHRS; CDR2 reads YFSETQ. Trimming took 0 bases from V and 5 from J, leaving 11 bases between them. CDR3 length: 15 residues.

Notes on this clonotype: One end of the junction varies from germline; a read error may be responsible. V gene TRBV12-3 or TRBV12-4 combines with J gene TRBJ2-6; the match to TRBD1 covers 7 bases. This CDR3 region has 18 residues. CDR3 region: CAISSTGFWDSGANVLTF. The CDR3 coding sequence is TGTGCCATCAGTTCGACAGGGTTTTGGGACTCTGGGGCCAACGTCCTGACTTTC.

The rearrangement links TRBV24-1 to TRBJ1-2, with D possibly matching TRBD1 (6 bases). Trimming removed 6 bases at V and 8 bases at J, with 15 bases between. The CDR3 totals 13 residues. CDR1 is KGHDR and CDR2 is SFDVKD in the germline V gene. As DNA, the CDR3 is TGTGCCACCAGTAGCTTGGGGGCGCAGGGCTACACCTTC. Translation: CATSSLGAQGYTF.

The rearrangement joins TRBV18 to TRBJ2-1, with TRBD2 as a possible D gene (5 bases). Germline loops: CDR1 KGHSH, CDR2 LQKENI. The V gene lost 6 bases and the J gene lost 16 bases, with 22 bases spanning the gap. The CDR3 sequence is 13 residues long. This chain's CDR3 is CASSPDGIWFFFF. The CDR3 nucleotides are TGTGCCAGCTCGCCGGACGGGATTTGGTTCTTTTTCTTC. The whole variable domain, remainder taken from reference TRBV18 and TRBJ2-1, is NAGVMQNPRHLVRRRGQEARLRCSPMKGHSHVYWYRQLPEEGLKFMVYLQKENIIDESGMPKERFSAEFPKEGPSILRIQQVVRGDSAAYFCASSPDGIWFFFFGPGTRLTVL.

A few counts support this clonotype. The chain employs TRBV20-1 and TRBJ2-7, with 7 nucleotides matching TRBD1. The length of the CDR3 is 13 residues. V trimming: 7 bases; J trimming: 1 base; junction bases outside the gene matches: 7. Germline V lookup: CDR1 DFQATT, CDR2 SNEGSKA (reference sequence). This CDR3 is CSGRDSKSYEQYF. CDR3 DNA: TGCAGTGGTAGGGACAGTAAATCCTACGAGCAGTACTTC.

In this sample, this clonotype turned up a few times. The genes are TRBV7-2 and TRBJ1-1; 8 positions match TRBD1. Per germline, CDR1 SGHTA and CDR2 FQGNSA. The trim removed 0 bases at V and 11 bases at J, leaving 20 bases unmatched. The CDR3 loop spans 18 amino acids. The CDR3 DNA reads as TGTGCCAGCAGCTTAGCGTATAGTCCCCGGACAGGGAAGTTTCGGGCTTTCTTT. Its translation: CASSLAYSPRTGKFRAFF. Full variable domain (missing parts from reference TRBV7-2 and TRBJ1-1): GAGVSQSPSNKVTEKGKDVELRCDPISGHTALYWYRQSLGQGLEFLIYFQGNSAPDKSGLPSDRFSAERTGGSVSTLTIQRTQQEDSAVYLCASSLAYSPRTGKFRAFFGQGTRLTVV.

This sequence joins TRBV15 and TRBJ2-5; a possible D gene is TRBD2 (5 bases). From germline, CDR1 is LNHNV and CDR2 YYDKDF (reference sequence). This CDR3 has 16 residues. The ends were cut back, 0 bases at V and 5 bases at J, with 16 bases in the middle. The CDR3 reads CATSRERALLGETQYF. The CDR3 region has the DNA TGTGCCACCAGCAGAGAGAGGGCCCTGCTTGGGGAGACCCAGTACTTC.

The CDR3 sequence is CASSQMNNMNTEAFF. The CDR3 bases are TGTGCCAGCAGCCAAATGAATAACATGAACACTGAAGCTTTCTTT. The chain links TRBV14 to TRBJ1-1; D remains unclear. V was pared by 2 bases and J by 0 bases, with 10 bases between. The V gene's germline CDR1 is SGHDN and CDR2 FVKESK. The CDR3 is 15 residues long.

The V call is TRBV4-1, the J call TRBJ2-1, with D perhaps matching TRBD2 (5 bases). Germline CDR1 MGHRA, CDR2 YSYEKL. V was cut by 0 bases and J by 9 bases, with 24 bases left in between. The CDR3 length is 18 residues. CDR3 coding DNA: TGCGCCAGCAGCCAAGATCATTCACTAGGGTCTTTAGAAATTGAGCAGTTCTTC. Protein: CASSQDHSLGSLEIEQFF.

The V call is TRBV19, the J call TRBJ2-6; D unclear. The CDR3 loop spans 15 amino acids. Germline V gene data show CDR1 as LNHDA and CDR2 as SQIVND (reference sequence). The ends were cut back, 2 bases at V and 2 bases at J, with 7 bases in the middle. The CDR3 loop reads CASSIISTGANVLTF. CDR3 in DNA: TGTGCCAGTAGTATAATCTCGACTGGGGCCAACGTCCTGACTTTC.

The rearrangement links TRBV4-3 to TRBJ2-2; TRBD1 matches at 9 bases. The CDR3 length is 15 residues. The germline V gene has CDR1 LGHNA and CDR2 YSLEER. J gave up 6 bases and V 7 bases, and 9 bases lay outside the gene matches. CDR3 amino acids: CASNRDRVVPGELFF. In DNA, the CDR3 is TGCGCCAGCAACCGGGACAGGGTTGTCCCCGGGGAGCTGTTTTTT.

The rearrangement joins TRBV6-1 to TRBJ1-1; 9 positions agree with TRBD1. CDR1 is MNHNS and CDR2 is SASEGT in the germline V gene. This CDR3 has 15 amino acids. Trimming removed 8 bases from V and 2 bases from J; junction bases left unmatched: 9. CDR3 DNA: TGTGCCAGCCAATTAACAGGGGGCATTAACACTGAAGCTTTCTTT. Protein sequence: CASQLTGGINTEAFF.

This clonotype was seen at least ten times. This CDR3 is CASSTGTNYEQYF. Written as DNA, the CDR3 is TGTGCCAGCAGTACCGGGACAAACTACGAGCAGTACTTC. The chain carries TRBV12-3 or TRBV12-4 and TRBJ2-7, with D possibly TRBD1 on 6 matching bases. V gave up 5 bases and J gave up 3 bases, with 11 bases separating them. CDR3 size: 13 residues.

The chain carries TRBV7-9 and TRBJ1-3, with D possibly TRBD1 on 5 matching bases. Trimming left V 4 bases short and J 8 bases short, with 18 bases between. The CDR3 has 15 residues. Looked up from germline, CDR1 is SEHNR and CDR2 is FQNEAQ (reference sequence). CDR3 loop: CASSSRAFGGDTIYF. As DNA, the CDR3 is TGTGCCAGCAGCTCCCGGGCCTTCGGAGGGGACACCATATATTTT.

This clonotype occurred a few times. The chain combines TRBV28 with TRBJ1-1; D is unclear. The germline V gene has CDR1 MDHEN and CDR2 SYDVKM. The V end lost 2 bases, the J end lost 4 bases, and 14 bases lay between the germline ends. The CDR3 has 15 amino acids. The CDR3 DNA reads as TGTGCCAGCAGTTTAGAGTGGGGAGTTGGCACTGAAGCTTTCTTT. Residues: CASSLEWGVGTEAFF.

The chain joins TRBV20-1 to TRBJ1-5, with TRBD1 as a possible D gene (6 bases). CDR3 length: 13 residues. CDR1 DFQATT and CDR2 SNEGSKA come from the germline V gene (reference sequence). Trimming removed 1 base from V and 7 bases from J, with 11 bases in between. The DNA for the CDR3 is TGCAGTGCTAGAGGGGACATCGGGCAGCCCCAGCATTTT. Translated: CSARGDIGQPQHF.

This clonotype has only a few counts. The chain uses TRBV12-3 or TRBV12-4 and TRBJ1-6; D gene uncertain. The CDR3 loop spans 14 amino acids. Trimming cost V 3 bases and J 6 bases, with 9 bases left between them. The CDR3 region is CASSFWVGNSPLHF. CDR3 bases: TGTGCCAGCAGTTTCTGGGTCGGTAATTCACCCCTCCACTTT.

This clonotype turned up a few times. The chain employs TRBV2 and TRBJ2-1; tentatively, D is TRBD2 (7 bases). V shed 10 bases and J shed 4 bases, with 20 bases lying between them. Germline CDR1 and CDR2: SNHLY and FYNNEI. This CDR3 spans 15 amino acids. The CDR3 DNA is TGTGCCACCAGGGGAGGGGGACAACTTTACAATGAGCAGTTCTTC. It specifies CATRGGGQLYNEQFF.